This T cell receptor beta chain was documented in a study of CD8 T cells in ankylosing spondylitis. TCRdb reprocessed the 5' RACE reads via MiXCR and lists one record per CDR3 protein. The profile shows just over 350,000 distinct CDR3 sequences, 20% to 25% of them singletons. The V gene's germline CDR1 is MNHEY and CDR2 SMNVEV (reference sequence). V was shortened by 1 base and J by 0 bases, with 7 bases between the two germline ends. The CDR3 runs 15 residues. This clonotype was seen more than once but under ten times. The chain carries TRBV27 and TRBJ2-1; D is uncertain. The receptor was isolated from a male donor with ankylosing spondylitis or in good health (not recorded which). The specimen sequenced was blood, either unsorted or a sorted T cell fraction (not recorded which). CDR3 in DNA: TGTGCCAGCAGTTTATATGTGGGCTCCTACAATGAGCAGTTCTTC. It is translated as CASSLYVGSYNEQFF.